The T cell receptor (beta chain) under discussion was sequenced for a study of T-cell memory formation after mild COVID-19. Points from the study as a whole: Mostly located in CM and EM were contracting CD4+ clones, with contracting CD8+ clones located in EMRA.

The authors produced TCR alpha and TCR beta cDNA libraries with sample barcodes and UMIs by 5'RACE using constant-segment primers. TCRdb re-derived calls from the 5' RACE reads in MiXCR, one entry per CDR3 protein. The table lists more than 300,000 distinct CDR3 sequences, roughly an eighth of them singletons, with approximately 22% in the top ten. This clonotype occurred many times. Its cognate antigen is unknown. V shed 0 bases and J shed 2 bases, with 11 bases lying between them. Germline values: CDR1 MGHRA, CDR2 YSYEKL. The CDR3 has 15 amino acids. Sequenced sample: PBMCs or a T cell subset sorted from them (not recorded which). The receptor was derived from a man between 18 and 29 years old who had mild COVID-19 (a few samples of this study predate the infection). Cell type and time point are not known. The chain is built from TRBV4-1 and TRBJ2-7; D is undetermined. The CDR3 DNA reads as TGCGCCAGCAGCCAAGATCGAGGCACCCCCTACGAGCAGTACTTC. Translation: CASSQDRGTPYEQYF.